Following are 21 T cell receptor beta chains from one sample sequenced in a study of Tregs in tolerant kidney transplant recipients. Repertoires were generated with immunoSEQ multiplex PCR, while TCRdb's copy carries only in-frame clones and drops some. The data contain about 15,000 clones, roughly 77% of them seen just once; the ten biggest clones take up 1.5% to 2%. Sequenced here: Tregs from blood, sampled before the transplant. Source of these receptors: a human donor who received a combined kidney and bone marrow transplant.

The chain's CDR3 is CASTALSLNTEAFF. CDR3 in DNA: TGCGCCAGCACTGCCCTAAGTTTGAACACTGAAGCTTTCTTT. The chain employs TRBV5-1 and TRBJ1-1; D remains ambiguous. V lost 6 bases to trimming and J lost 0 bases, with 12 bases between them. This CDR3 is 14 amino acids long. CDR1 is SGHRS, CDR2 YFSETQ, per germline.

The DNA of the CDR3 is TGCGCCAGCAGGTGGGCCTTTCGGGGAAACAATGAGCAGTTCTTC. Translation: CASRWAFRGNNEQFF. The chain links TRBV5-1 to TRBJ2-1, with D possibly TRBD2 on 5 matching bases. With 5 bases removed from V and 5 bases from J, the gap between germline ends came to 17 bases. The CDR3 runs 15 residues. The germline CDR1 and CDR2 sequences are SGHRS and YFSETQ.

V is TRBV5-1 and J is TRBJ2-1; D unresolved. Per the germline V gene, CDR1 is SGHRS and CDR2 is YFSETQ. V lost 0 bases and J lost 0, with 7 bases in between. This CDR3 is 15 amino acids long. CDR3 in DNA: TGCGCCAGCAGCTTGGCGGAGAGCTCCTACAATGAGCAGTTCTTC. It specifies CASSLAESSYNEQFF.

As DNA, the CDR3 is TGTGCCAGCAGCTTGGGACTAGCGGGAGACAATGAGCAGTTCTTC. Translating gives CASSLGLAGDNEQFF. This chain joins TRBV5-4 and TRBJ2-1; TRBD2 agrees at 12 bases. CDR1 SGHNT and CDR2 YYREEE come from the germline V gene (reference sequence). This CDR3 comprises 15 residues. The ends lost 0 bases at V and 5 bases at J; junction bases unmatched: 0.

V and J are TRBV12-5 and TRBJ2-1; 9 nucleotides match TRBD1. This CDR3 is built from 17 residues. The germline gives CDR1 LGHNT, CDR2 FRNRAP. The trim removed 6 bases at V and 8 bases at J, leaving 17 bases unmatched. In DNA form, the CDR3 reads TGTGCTAGTGGCCAGACCGGGACAGGGTCGTTTCTCCATGAGCAGTTCTTC. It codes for CASGQTGTGSFLHEQFF.

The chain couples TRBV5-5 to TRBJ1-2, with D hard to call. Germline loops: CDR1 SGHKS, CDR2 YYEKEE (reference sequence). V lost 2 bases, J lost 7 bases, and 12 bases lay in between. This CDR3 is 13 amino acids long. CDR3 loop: CASSFGLSLGYTF. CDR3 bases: TGTGCCAGCAGCTTCGGTCTGAGCCTTGGCTACACCTTC.

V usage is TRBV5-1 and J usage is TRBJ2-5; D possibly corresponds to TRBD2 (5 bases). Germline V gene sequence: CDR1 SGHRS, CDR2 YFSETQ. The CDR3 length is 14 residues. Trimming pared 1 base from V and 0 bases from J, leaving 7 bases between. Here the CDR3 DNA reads TGCGCCAGCAGCTTGATCGGGAACCAAGAGACCCAGTACTTC. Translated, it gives CASSLIGNQETQYF.

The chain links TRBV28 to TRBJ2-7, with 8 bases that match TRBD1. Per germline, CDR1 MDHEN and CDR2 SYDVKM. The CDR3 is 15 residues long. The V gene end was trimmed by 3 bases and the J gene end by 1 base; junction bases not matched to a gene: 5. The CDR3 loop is CASSFAGGISYEQYF. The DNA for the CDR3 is TGTGCCAGCAGTTTTGCAGGGGGCATTTCCTACGAGCAGTACTTC.

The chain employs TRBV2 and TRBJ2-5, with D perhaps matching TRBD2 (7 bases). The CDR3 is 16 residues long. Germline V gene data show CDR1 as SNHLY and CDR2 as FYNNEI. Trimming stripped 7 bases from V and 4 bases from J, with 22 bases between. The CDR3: CASKASLRGGGETQYF. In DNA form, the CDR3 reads TGTGCCAGCAAGGCTTCTTTGCGGGGAGGGGGAGAGACCCAGTACTTC. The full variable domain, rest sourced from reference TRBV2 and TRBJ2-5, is EPEVTQTPSHQVTQMGQEVILRCVPISNHLYFYWYRQILGQKVEFLVSFYNNEISEKSEIFDDQFSVERPDGSNFTLKIRSTKLEDSAMYFCASKASLRGGGETQYFGPGTRLLVL.

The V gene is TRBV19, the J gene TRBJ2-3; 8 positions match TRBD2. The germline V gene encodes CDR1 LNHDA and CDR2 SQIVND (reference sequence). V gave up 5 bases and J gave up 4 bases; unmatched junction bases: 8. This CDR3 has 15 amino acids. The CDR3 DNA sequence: TGTGCCAGTAGTCATCCAGCGGGAGATCCAGATACGCAGTATTTT. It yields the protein CASSHPAGDPDTQYF.

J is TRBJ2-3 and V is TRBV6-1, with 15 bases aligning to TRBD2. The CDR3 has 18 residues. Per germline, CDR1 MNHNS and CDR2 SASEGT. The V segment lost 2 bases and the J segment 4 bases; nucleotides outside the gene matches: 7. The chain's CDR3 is CASSEKFWTSGGADTQYF. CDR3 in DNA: TGTGCCAGCAGTGAAAAGTTTTGGACTAGCGGGGGGGCAGATACGCAGTATTTT.

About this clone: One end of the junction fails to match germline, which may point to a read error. The CDR3 sequence: CASSPQPTGTQYF. CDR3 sequence (DNA): TGTGCCAGCAGCCCACAACCGACAGGTACGCAGTATTTT. This chain uses TRBV4-2 with TRBJ2-3, with D maybe TRBD1 (6 bases). Germline V gene lookup returns CDR1 LGHNA and CDR2 YNFKEQ. The CDR3 runs to 13 residues.

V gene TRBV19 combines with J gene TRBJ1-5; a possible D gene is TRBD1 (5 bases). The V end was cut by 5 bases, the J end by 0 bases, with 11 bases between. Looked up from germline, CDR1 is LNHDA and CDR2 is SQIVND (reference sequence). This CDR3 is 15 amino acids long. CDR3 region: CASSFSRVSNQPQHF. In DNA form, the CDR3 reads TGTGCCAGTAGTTTTAGCAGGGTTAGCAATCAGCCCCAGCATTTT. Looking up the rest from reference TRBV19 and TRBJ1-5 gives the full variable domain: DGGITQSPKYLFRKEGQNVTLSCEQNLNHDAMYWYRQDPGQGLRLIYYSQIVNDFQKGDIAEGYSVSREKKESFPLTVTSAQKNPTAFYLCASSFSRVSNQPQHFGDGTRLSIL.

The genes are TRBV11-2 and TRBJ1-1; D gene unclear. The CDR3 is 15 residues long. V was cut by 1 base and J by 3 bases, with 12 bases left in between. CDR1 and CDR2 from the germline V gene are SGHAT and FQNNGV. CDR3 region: CASSLVSGLYTEAFF. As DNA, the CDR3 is TGTGCCAGCAGCTTAGTATCGGGGTTGTACACTGAAGCTTTCTTT.

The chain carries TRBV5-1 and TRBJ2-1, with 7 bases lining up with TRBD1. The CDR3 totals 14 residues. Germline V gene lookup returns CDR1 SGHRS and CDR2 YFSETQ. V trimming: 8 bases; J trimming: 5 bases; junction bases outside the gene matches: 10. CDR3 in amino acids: CASPAQGKHNEQFF. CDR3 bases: TGCGCCAGTCCCGCACAGGGGAAACACAATGAGCAGTTCTTC.

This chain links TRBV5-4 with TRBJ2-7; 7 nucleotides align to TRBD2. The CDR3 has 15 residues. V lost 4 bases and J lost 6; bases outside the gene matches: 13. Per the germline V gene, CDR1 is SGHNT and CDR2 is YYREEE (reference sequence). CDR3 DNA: TGTGCCAGCAGCACCGCCAGGCAGGGAGGGGCCGAGCAGTACTTC. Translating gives CASSTARQGGAEQYF.

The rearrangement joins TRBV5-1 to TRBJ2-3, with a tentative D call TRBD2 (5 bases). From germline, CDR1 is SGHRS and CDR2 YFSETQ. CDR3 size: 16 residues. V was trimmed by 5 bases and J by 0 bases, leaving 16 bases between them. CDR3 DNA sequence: TGCGCCAGCAGTCGCCGGACTCCTTCTAGCACAGATACGCAGTATTTT. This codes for CASSRRTPSSTDTQYF.

Here the CDR3 DNA reads TGTGCCAGCAGCCCGGACAGGTATTATGGCTACACCTTC. Translated: CASSPDRYYGYTF. The J gene is TRBJ1-2, the V gene TRBV5-6, with 7 bases lining up with TRBD1. This CDR3 is built from 13 residues. CDR1 is SGHDT and CDR2 is YYEEEE in the germline V gene. V dropped 4 bases and J dropped 5; count of bases not matched to a gene: 5.

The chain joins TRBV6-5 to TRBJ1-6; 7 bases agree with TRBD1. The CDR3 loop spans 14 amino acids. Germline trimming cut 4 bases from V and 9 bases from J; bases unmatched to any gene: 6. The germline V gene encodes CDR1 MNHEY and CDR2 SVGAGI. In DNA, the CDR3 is TGTGCCAGCAGTTCGGGACAGATTTCTTCACCCCTCCACTTT. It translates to CASSSGQISSPLHF.

CDR3: CASSLGSASFGETQYF. The CDR3, as DNA: TGCGCCAGCAGCTTGGGGTCAGCGAGTTTTGGAGAGACCCAGTACTTC. This sequence joins TRBV5-1 and TRBJ2-5, with D hard to call. Deletions cut 0 bases from V and 4 bases from J, with 16 bases between. Germline lookup yields CDR1 SGHRS and CDR2 YFSETQ. The CDR3 consists of 16 residues.

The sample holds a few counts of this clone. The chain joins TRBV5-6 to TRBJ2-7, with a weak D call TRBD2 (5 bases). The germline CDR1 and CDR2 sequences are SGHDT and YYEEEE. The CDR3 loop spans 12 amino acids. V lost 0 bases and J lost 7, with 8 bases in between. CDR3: CASSLVGEEQYF. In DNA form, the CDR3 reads TGTGCCAGCAGCTTGGTCGGGGAAGAGCAGTACTTC.